Described below is a single TCR beta chain sequence and its context. The antigen is undetermined. After removal of 0 bases from V and 10 bases from J, the junction contained 5 bases not matched to a gene. Germline V gene data show CDR1 as SGHRS and CDR2 as YFSETQ. The CDR3 covers 14 residues. This sample stems from a study of T cell responses to AZD1222 COVID-19 vaccine. Study as a whole: Second-dose groups at about 4 or about 12 weeks were pooled. Study results and caveats: The breadth and depth of Spike-specific TCRs increased once two AZD1222 doses had been given. Nearly half of spike-specific TCRs reportedly target unmutated variant regions. Clonal diversity was possibly underestimated, and white British individuals and females predominated among donors.

Data came from immunoSEQ multiplex PCR; TCRdb stores just in-frame clones and leaves some out. The table shows under 60,000 clones, with 80% to 90% occurring only once. The rearrangement joins TRBV5-1 to TRBJ2-1; 9 nucleotides match TRBD2. This sequence originates from an adult in good health. Here the sequenced sample was peripheral blood, taken on day 0 of AZD1222 vaccination. CDR3 coding DNA: TGCGCCAGCAGCTTGGTTTCGAGCGGGAGGGAGCAGTTCTTC. The encoded protein is CASSLVSSGREQFF.